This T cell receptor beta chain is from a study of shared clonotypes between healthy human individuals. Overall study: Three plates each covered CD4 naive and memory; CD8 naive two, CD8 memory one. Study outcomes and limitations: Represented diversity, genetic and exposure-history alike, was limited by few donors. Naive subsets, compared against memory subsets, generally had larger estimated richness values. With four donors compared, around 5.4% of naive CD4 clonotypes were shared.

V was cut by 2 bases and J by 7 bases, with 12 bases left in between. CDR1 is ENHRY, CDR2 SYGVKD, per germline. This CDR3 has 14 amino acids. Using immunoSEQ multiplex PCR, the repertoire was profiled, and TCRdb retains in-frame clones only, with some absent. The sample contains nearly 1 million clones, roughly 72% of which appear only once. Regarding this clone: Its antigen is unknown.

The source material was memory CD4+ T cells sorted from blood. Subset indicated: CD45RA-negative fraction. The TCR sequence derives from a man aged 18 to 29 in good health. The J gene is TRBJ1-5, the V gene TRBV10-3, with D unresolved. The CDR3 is CAISEGKESQPQHF. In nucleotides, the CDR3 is TGTGCCATCAGTGAGGGAAAGGAATCACAGCCCCAGCATTTT.